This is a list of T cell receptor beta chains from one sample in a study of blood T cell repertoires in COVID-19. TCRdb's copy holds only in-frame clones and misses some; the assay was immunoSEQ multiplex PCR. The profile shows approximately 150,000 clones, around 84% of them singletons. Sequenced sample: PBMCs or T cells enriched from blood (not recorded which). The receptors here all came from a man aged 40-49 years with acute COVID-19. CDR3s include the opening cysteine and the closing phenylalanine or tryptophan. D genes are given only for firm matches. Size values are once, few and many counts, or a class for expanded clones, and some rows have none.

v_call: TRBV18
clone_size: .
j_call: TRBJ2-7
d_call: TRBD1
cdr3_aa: CASSEGAGDYEQYF
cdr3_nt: TGTGCCAGCTCAGAGGGGGCAGGTGACTACGAGCAGTACTTC

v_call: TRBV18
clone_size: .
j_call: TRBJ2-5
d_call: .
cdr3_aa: CASSPPGDAQYQETQYF
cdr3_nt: TGTGCCAGCTCACCTCCAGGGGACGCGCAGTACCAAGAGACCCAGTACTTC

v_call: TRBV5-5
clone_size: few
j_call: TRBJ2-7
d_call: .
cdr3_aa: CASSSLIIQSGAYEQYF
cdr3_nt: TGTGCCAGCAGCTCTCTCATCATTCAATCAGGGGCCTACGAGCAGTACTTC

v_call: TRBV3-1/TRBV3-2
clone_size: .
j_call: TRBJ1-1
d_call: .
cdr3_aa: CASSQGYFGGGNTEAFF
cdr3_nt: TGTGCCAGCAGCCAAGGGTATTTCGGGGGTGGGAACACTGAAGCTTTCTTT

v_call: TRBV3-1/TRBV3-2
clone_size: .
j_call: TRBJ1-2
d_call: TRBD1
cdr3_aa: CASSLPGGDGYTF
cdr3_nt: TGTGCCAGCAGCCTCCCAGGGGGAGATGGCTACACCTTC

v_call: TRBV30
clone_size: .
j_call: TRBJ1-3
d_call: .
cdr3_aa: CAWDMLSGNTIYF
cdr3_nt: TGTGCCTGGGACATGCTCTCTGGAAACACCATATATTTT

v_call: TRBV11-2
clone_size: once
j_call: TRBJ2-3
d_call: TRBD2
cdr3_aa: CASSFPSGGSEDTQYF
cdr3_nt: TGTGCCAGCAGCTTTCCTAGCGGGGGGTCGGAAGATACGCAGTATTTT

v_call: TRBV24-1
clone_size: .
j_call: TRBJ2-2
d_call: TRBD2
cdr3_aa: CATSDPTSGNTGELFF
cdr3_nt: TGTGCCACCAGTGATCCCACTAGCGGGAACACCGGGGAGCTGTTTTTT

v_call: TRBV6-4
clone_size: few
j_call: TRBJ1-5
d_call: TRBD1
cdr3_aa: CASSPTGGSQPQHF
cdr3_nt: TGTGCCAGCAGTCCGACAGGGGGAAGTCAGCCCCAGCATTTT

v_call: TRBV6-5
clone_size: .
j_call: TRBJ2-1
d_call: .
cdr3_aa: CASSYSRRDNEQFF
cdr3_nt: TGTGCCAGCAGTTACTCGAGGAGGGACAATGAGCAGTTCTTC

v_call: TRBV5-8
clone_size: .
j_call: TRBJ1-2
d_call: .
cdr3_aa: CASSFLRGVSYGYTF
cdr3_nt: TGTGCCAGCAGCTTTCTACGGGGGGTCTCCTATGGCTACACCTTC

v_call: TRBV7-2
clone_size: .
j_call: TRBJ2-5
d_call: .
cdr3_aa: CASSLWGRETQYF
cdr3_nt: TGTGCCAGCAGCTTATGGGGGAGGGAGACCCAGTACTTC

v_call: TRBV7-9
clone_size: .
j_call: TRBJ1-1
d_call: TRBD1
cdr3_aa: CASSPPRQGGNGAEAFF
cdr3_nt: TGTGCCAGCAGCCCTCCCCGACAGGGGGGGAACGGAGCTGAAGCTTTCTTT

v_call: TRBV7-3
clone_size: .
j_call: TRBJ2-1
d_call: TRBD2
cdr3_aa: CASSLGLAGGQNEQFF
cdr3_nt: TGTGCCAGCAGCCTCGGACTAGCGGGGGGGCAGAATGAGCAGTTCTTC

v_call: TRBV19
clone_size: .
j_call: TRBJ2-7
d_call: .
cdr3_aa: CASSIAQGGYEQYF
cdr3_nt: TGTGCCAGTAGTATAGCACAGGGGGGGTACGAGCAGTACTTC

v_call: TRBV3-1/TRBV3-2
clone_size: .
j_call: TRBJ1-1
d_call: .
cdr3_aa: CASSQDGRITEAFF
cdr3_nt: TGTGCCAGCAGCCAAGATGGGAGAATCACTGAAGCTTTCTTT

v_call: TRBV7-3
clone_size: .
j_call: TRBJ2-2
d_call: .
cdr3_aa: CASSLQDAGELFF
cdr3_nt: TGTGCCAGCAGCTTACAGGATGCCGGGGAGCTGTTTTTT

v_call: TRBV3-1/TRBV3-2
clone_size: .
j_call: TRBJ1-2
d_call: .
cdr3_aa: CASSGVRNYGYTF
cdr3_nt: TGTGCCAGCAGTGGTGTCCGGAACTATGGCTACACCTTC

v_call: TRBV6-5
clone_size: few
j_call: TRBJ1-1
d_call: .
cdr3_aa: CALGAGPRAFF
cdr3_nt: TGTGCCCTAGGGGCAGGGCCTAGGGCTTTCTTT

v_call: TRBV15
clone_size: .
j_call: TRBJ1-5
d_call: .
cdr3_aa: CATSRSYNQPQHF
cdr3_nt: TGTGCCACCAGCAGATCTTACAATCAGCCCCAGCATTTT

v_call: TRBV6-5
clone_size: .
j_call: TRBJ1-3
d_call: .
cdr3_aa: CASSYGEDSGNTIYF
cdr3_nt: TGTGCCAGCAGTTACGGGGAGGACTCTGGAAACACCATATATTTT

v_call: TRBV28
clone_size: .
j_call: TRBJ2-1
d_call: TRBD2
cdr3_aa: CASSLLGTSGSYEQFF
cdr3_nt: TGTGCCAGCAGTTTACTTGGGACTAGCGGGAGCTATGAGCAGTTCTTC

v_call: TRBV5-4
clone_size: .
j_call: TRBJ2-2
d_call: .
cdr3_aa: CASSLGGGQTGELFF
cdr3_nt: TGTGCCAGCAGCTTGGGAGGTGGACAGACCGGGGAGCTGTTTTTT

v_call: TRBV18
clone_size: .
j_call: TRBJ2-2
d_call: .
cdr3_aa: CASSPLPQTGELFF
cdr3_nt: TGTGCCAGCTCCCCCCTTCCGCAGACCGGGGAGCTGTTTTTT

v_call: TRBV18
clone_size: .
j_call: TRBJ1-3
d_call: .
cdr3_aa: CASSPAGGRNTIYF
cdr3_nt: TGTGCCAGCTCACCCGCCGGAGGGAGGAACACCATATATTTT

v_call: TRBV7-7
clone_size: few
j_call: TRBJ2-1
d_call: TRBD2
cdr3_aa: CASSLEGWTSGVNEQFF
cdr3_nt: TGTGCTAGCAGCTTAGAGGGGTGGACTAGCGGGGTCAATGAGCAGTTCTTC

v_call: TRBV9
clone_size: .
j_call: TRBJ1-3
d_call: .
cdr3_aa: CASSLAGGGNTIYF
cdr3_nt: TGTGCCAGCAGCCTAGCGGGGGGAGGAAACACCATATATTTT

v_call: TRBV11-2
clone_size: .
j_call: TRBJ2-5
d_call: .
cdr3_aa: CASSRGSLETQYF
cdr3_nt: TGTGCCAGCAGCCGCGGCTCCTTGGAGACCCAGTACTTC

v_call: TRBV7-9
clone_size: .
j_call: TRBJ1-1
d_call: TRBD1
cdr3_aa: CASSLEGAVTEAFF
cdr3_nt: TGTGCCAGCAGCTTAGAGGGGGCAGTCACTGAAGCTTTCTTT

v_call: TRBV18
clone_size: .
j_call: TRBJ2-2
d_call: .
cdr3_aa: CASSPAGNAGELFF
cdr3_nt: TGTGCCAGCTCACCAGCGGGAAACGCCGGGGAGCTGTTTTTT

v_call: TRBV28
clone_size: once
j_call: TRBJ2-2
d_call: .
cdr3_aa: CASKGAPRSTGELFF
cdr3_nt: TGTGCCAGCAAAGGGGCCCCCAGAAGTACCGGGGAGCTGTTTTTT

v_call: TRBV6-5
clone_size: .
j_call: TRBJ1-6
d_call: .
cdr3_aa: CASSYGSGVGDSPLHF
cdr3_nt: TGTGCCAGCAGTTACGGTTCGGGGGTGGGTGATTCACCCCTCCACTTT

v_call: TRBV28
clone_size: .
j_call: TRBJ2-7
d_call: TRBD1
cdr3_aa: CASSPRQGGSYEQYF
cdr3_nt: TGTGCCAGCAGCCCAAGACAGGGGGGCTCCTACGAGCAGTACTTC

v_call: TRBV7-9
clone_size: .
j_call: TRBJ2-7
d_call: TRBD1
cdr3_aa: CASSRQGQGVREQYF
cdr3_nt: TGTGCCAGCAGCCGCCAGGGACAGGGGGTACGAGAGCAGTACTTC

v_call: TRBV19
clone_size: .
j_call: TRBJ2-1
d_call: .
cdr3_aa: CASSMEQGGRVNEQFF
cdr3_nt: TGTGCCAGTAGTATGGAACAGGGGGGGCGGGTAAATGAGCAGTTCTTC

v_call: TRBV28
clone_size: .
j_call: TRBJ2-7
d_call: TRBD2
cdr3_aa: CASSHGLAGGPFYEQYF
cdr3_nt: TGTGCCAGCAGCCACGGACTAGCGGGAGGGCCTTTCTACGAGCAGTACTTC

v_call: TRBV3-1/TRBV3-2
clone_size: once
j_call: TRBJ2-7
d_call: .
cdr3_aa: CASSQEGGEGQYF
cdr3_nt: TGTGCCAGCAGCCAAGAAGGGGGGGAAGGGCAGTACTTC

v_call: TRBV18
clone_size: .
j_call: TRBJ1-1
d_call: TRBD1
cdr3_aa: CASSSSGTGGVVNTEAFF
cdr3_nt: TGTGCCAGCTCATCTTCCGGGACAGGGGGCGTTGTGAACACTGAAGCTTTCTTT

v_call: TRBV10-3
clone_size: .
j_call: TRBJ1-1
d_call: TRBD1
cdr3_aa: CAISESTGTDEAFF
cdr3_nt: TGTGCCATCAGTGAGTCGACCGGGACAGATGAAGCTTTCTTT

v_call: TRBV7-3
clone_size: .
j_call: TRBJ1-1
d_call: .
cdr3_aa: CASSSGQNTEAFF
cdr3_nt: TGTGCCAGCAGCTCGGGACAGAACACTGAAGCTTTCTTT

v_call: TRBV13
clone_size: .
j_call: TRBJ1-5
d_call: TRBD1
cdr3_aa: CASSLGTGGNQPQHF
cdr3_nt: TGTGCCAGCAGCCTCGGGACAGGGGGAAATCAGCCCCAGCATTTT

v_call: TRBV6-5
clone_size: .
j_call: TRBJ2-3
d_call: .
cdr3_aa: CASKGDWTQYF
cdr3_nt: TGTGCCAGCAAGGGAGATTGGACGCAGTATTTT

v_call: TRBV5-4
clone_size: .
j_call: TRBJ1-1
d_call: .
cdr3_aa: CASSLASGGPTEAFF
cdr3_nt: TGTGCCAGCAGCTTGGCTTCCGGGGGGCCGACTGAAGCTTTCTTT

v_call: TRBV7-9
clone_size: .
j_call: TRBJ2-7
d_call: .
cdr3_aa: CASSLVQRTYEQYF
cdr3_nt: TGTGCCAGCAGCTTAGTCCAGCGCACCTACGAGCAGTACTTC

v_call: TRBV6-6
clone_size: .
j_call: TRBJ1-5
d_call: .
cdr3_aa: CASSHHLDQPQHF
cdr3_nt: TGTGCCAGCAGCCACCACTTGGATCAGCCCCAGCATTTT

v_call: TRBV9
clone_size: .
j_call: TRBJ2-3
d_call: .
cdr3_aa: CASSPPGAGATDTQYF
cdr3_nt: TGTGCCAGCAGTCCCCCGGGGGCGGGGGCCACAGATACGCAGTATTTT

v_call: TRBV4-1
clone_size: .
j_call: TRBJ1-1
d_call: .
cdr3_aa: CASSQPQGGTEAFF
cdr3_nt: TGCGCCAGCAGCCAACCCCAGGGAGGCACTGAAGCTTTCTTT

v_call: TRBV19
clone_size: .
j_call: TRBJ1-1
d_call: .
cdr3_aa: CASSIGYRNTEAFF
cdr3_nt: TGTGCCAGTAGTATAGGATACAGGAACACTGAAGCTTTCTTT

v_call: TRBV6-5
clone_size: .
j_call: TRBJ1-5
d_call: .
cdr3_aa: CASSPPGGQPQHF
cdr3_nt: TGTGCCAGCAGTCCCCCTGGGGGCCAGCCCCAGCATTTT

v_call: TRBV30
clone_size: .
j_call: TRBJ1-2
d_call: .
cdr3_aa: CAWSRGNGYTF
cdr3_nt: TGTGCCTGGTCTAGGGGAAATGGCTACACCTTC

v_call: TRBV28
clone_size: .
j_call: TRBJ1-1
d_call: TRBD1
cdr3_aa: CASSSQGLGEAFF
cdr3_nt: TGTGCCAGCAGTTCACAGGGGTTAGGTGAAGCTTTCTTT

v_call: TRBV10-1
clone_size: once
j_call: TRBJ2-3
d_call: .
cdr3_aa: CASSPAGPDTDTQYF
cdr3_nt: TGCGCCAGCAGTCCCGCGGGGCCCGACACAGATACGCAGTATTTT

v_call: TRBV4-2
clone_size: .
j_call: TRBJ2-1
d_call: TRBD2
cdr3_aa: CASSQDLASGRGNEQFF
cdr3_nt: TGTGCCAGCAGCCAAGATCTGGCTAGCGGGAGGGGGAATGAGCAGTTCTTC

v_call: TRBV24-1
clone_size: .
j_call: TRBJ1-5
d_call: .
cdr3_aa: CATSDADIGNQPQHF
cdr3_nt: TGTGCCACCAGTGATGCGGACATCGGAAATCAGCCCCAGCATTTT